This T cell receptor (beta chain) was identified during a study of STAT3 mutations in large granular lymphocyte leukemia. Study outcomes and limitations: A small but highly pathogenic clone may have been missed. At least one immunodominant TCR beta clonotype appeared in every T-cell large granular lymphocyte leukemia patient.

Germline assignment: CDR1 ENHRY and CDR2 SYGVKD. Between the trimmed V and J ends, which lost 2 bases and 4 bases, there was a span of 9 bases. The CDR3 contains 14 residues. Generated by immunoSEQ multiplex PCR, the TCRdb table keeps only in-frame clones and is missing some. The repertoire holds 1,500 to 2,000 clones, with around two thirds as singletons. With respect to this clone: The antigen is undetermined.

The V call is TRBV10-3, the J call TRBJ1-3; no firm D call. Sequenced input: peripheral blood mononuclear cells. The TCR originated in a man between 60 and 75 years old with T-cell large granular lymphocyte leukemia. Some clones in this sample may be carry-over from other donors' samples. As DNA, the CDR3 is TGTGCCATCAGTGAGCGAGGGTCCGGAAACACCATATATTTT. This encodes CAISERGSGNTIYF.